The clone carrying this TCR beta chain was counted a single time. The data were taken from a study of blood T cell repertoires in COVID-19. About the research overall: Acute and convalescent COVID-19 specimens originated in the United States, Italy and Spain. In each case, the material was cDNA or gDNA derived from T cells, B-cell-depleted T cells, or PBMCs.

Original data processing: Amplification from reference gene primers served as the basis for estimated nucleated cell counts. Repertoires were generated with immunoSEQ multiplex PCR, while TCRdb's copy carries only in-frame clones and drops some. V, J and clone size derive from that table, while D and trimming were established from the DNA sequence. The sample lists around 110,000 clones; roughly 90% were seen once. Between the trimmed V and J ends, which lost 2 bases and 7 bases, there was a span of 14 bases. CDR1 and CDR2 (germline): SGHDN, FVKESK. This CDR3 is built from 15 residues. The chain combines TRBV14 with TRBJ1-4, with a possible D match to TRBD1 (6 bases). The clonotype originates from a man in his forties with active or convalescent COVID-19. Sequenced: peripheral blood. This CDR3 is CASSQYSGVGEKLFF. The CDR3 nucleotides read TGTGCCAGCAGCCAATATTCAGGGGTTGGTGAAAAACTGTTTTTT.